Included here is one T cell receptor beta chain sequence, with context. What it binds is not known. This CDR3 contains 17 residues. Germline V lookup: CDR1 SGHRS, CDR2 YFSETQ. The V end lost 4 bases, the J end lost 4 bases, and 21 bases lay between the germline ends. The entry originates in a study of identifying expanded T cells in peripheral blood. Whole-study results and caveats: Variance in clone template counts between approximately two-week samples significantly increased with total template count across all healthy donors. Roughly 1.2 clones differed between technical replicates, versus about 16 and 19 over time.

Some clones are missing from TCRdb's copy, which holds only in-frame ones; the method was immunoSEQ multiplex PCR. The table lists approximately 100,000 clones, around nine tenths of them singletons, with approximately 18% in the top ten. The clonotype was recovered from a person aged 18 to 75 in good health. The rearrangement links TRBV5-1 to TRBJ2-1; D might be TRBD1 (5 bases). Sequenced sample: blood. DNA of the CDR3: TGCGCCAGCAGCCTAGGAAAACTTTTGACAGATTACAATGAGCAGTTCTTC. It codes for CASSLGKLLTDYNEQFF.